The 20 T cell receptor beta chains below all came from one sample that was sequenced in a study of beta chain features in type 1 diabetes. The authors reverse transcribed all of the isolated RNA, so sequencing captured expressed TCRB transcripts. Repertoires were generated with immunoSEQ multiplex PCR, while TCRdb's copy carries only in-frame clones and drops some. This sample has tens of thousands of clones, with around 60% found just once. The sample comprised Tregs from blood. The source is a woman in her twenties or thirties in good health.

The sample holds a few counts of this clone. CDR3: CASSAPLWGGRRDEQFF. CDR3 sequence (DNA): TGTGCCAGCAGTGCTCCGCTATGGGGCGGGAGAAGGGATGAGCAGTTCTTC. The chain joins TRBV2 to TRBJ2-1; 7 bases agree with TRBD2. Germline V gene data show CDR1 as SNHLY and CDR2 as FYNNEI. Unmatched junction bases numbered 17, after V lost 4 bases and J lost 8 bases. This CDR3 contains 17 residues.

The chain employs TRBV10-2 and TRBJ1-3; TRBD1 might be the D (5 bases). The length of the CDR3 is 14 residues. In germline, CDR1 is WSHSY, CDR2 SAAADI. V lost 2 bases, J lost 1 base, and 6 bases lay in between. CDR3 protein: CASSETGSGNTIYF. The DNA for the CDR3 is TGCGCCAGCAGTGAGACAGGATCTGGAAACACCATATATTTT.

In this sample, this clone turned up a few times. The genes are TRBV7-8 and TRBJ2-2; 13 positions agree with TRBD2. The CDR3 runs to 17 residues. Trimming at V came to 6 bases and at J to 7 bases, leaving 11 bases not matched to a gene. Germline assignment: CDR1 SGHVS and CDR2 FQNEAQ. This CDR3 is CASRGLAGFIRGGELFF. DNA of the CDR3: TGTGCCAGCAGGGGACTAGCGGGATTTATACGGGGCGGGGAGCTGTTTTTT.

V gene TRBV7-2 combines with J gene TRBJ2-1, with 10 bases fitting TRBD2. The V segment lost 5 bases and the J segment 7 bases; nucleotides outside the gene matches: 5. Germline CDR1 reads SGHTA; CDR2 reads FQGNSA. The CDR3 sequence is 14 residues long. This CDR3 is CASSPGLAVNEQFF. CDR3 bases: TGTGCCAGCAGCCCCGGACTAGCGGTAAATGAGCAGTTCTTC.

A few counts support this clone. V is TRBV28 and J is TRBJ1-2, with D unresolved. The V gene's germline CDR1 is MDHEN and CDR2 SYDVKM. The CDR3 loop spans 16 amino acids. V was trimmed by 2 bases and J by 3 bases, leaving 16 bases between them. The CDR3 DNA follows: TGTGCCAGCAGTTTAGGGCCTGTTCCGGTTGACTATGGCTACACCTTC. Translated: CASSLGPVPVDYGYTF.

The chain carries TRBV25-1 and TRBJ2-3; unclear D gene. Germline V gene data show CDR1 as MGHDK and CDR2 as SYGVNS. There are 15 residues in the CDR3. V was cut by 1 base and J by 1 base, with 9 bases left in between. Here the CDR3 reads CASSESGRGTDTQYF. DNA of the CDR3: TGTGCCAGCAGTGAATCTGGGCGAGGCACAGATACGCAGTATTTT.

The rearrangement links TRBV7-2 to TRBJ2-3; D may be TRBD1 (5 bases). Germline CDR1 reads SGHTA; CDR2 reads FQGNSA. The length of the CDR3 is 13 residues. V was cut by 5 bases and J by 3 bases, with 9 bases left in between. The CDR3 region has the DNA TGTGCCAGCAGCCCCCAGGGAACAGATACGCAGTATTTT. Encoded protein: CASSPQGTDTQYF. The variable domain in full, completed from reference TRBV7-2 and TRBJ2-3, reads GAGVSQSPSNKVTEKGKDVELRCDPISGHTALYWYRQSLGQGLEFLIYFQGNSAPDKSGLPSDRFSAERTGGSVSTLTIQRTQQEDSAVYLCASSPQGTDTQYFGPGTRLTVL.

This chain uses TRBV29-1 with TRBJ2-3; D is perhaps TRBD2 (6 bases). Trimming left V 6 bases short and J 6 bases short, with 19 bases between. The length of the CDR3 is 14 residues. The germline CDR1 and CDR2 sequences are SQVTM and ANQGSEA. The CDR3 protein is CSVVAALGGDTQYF. The CDR3 DNA reads TGCAGCGTAGTAGCGGCTCTCGGTGGGGATACGCAGTATTTT.

The CDR3 protein is CASSPRQGRDFRYEQYF. The CDR3 bases are TGCGCCAGCAGCCCACGACAGGGAAGGGACTTTCGCTACGAGCAGTACTTC. This rearrangement joins TRBV4-3 to TRBJ2-7, with D tentatively TRBD1 (7 bases). The CDR3 loop spans 17 amino acids. Trimming removed 4 bases from V and 3 bases from J, with 22 bases in between. Germline CDR1 LGHNA, CDR2 YSLEER.

This clone has a handful of counts. The chain links TRBV7-2 to TRBJ2-1, with TRBD1 matching over 8 bases. Per germline, CDR1 SGHTA and CDR2 FQGNSA. CDR3 length: 15 residues. V shed 3 bases, J shed 2 bases, and the junction held 3 bases outside the gene matches. CDR3 DNA: TGTGCCAGCAGCTTCGGGACAGGACCCTACAATGAGCAGTTCTTC. Translating it yields CASSFGTGPYNEQFF.

This clone occurred a few times. The V gene is TRBV18, the J gene TRBJ2-1; 8 bases align to TRBD2. The CDR3 totals 17 residues. V shed 5 bases, J shed 6 bases, and the junction held 15 bases outside the gene matches. Germline V CDR1 and CDR2: KGHSH, LQKENI. The DNA of the CDR3 is TGTGCCAGCTCAACCCAGAGTAGCGGGATGTTACCCAATGAGCAGTTCTTC. Amino acids: CASSTQSSGMLPNEQFF.

V gene TRBV7-9 combines with J gene TRBJ1-3; D ambiguous. This CDR3 spans 14 amino acids. V shed 3 bases and J shed 5 bases, with 11 bases lying between them. From germline, CDR1 is SEHNR and CDR2 FQNEAQ (reference sequence). The DNA for the CDR3 is TGTGCCAGCAGCTTGGCGGTTCGTCGAAACACCATATATTTT. Protein: CASSLAVRRNTIYF.

The chain is built from TRBV7-3 and TRBJ1-2, with 7 bases lining up with TRBD1. V was pared by 5 bases and J by 8 bases, with 8 bases of the junction left unmatched. This CDR3 spans 13 amino acids. From germline, CDR1 is SGHTA and CDR2 FQGTGA. CDR3 residues: CASSGGTAQGYTF. The CDR3 region has the DNA TGTGCCAGCAGCGGTGGGACAGCTCAAGGCTACACCTTC.

V is TRBV5-4 and J is TRBJ2-3, with 14 bases identical to TRBD2. V lost 4 bases and J lost 0; bases outside the gene matches: 7. CDR1 is SGHNT, CDR2 YYREEE, per germline (reference sequence). CDR3 length: 18 amino acids. CDR3 protein: CASSHPGTSGGSTDTQYF. DNA for the CDR3: TGTGCCAGCAGCCACCCTGGGACTAGCGGGGGTAGCACAGATACGCAGTATTTT.

The gene calls are TRBV6-1 and TRBJ1-1; 10 nucleotides match TRBD1. Germline CDR1 and CDR2: MNHNS and SASEGT. J lost 5 bases, V lost 2 bases, and 8 bases had no gene match. The CDR3 is 16 amino acids. This chain's CDR3 is CASSEPGQGKGTEAFF. The CDR3 bases are TGTGCCAGCAGTGAACCGGGACAGGGGAAAGGGACTGAAGCTTTCTTT.

The CDR3 spells CASSYSGRVTDTQYF. The CDR3 nucleotides are TGTGCCAGCAGCTATAGCGGGAGAGTCACAGATACGCAGTATTTT. The V gene is TRBV7-3, the J gene TRBJ2-3; 9 bases map to TRBD2. The CDR3 length is 15 residues. Germline V gives CDR1 SGHTA, CDR2 FQGTGA. J gave up 2 bases and V 4 bases, and 4 bases lay outside the gene matches.

This sequence joins TRBV7-8 and TRBJ2-7, with D perhaps matching TRBD1 (5 bases). V lost 2 bases and J lost 3, with 5 bases in between. This CDR3 spans 12 amino acids. The germline CDR1 and CDR2 sequences are SGHVS and FQNEAQ. The CDR3 nucleotides are TGTGCCAGCAGCTTACAGGGCTACGAGCAGTACTTC. Residues: CASSLQGYEQYF.

The chain combines TRBV7-9 with TRBJ2-2, with 7 bases matching TRBD1. The trim removed 4 bases at V and 4 bases at J, leaving 6 bases unmatched. The CDR3 loop spans 15 amino acids. Germline loops: CDR1 SEHNR, CDR2 FQNEAQ (reference sequence). This CDR3 reads CASSSRTGFTGELFF. Written as DNA, the CDR3 is TGTGCCAGCAGCTCGCGGACAGGTTTCACCGGGGAGCTGTTTTTT.

The gene calls are TRBV7-3 and TRBJ2-1; 8 bases are a match to TRBD2. V shed 2 bases, J shed 4 bases, and the junction held 4 bases outside the gene matches. The germline V gene encodes CDR1 SGHTA and CDR2 FQGTGA. The CDR3 totals 15 residues. The CDR3 here is CASSLDSGEYNEQFF. The CDR3 nucleotides read TGTGCCAGCAGCTTAGATAGCGGGGAATACAATGAGCAGTTCTTC.

V is TRBV7-9 and J is TRBJ2-2; perhaps TRBD1 as D (6 bases). This CDR3 contains 15 residues. Trimming removed 8 bases at V and 4 bases at J, with 17 bases between. The germline V gene encodes CDR1 SEHNR and CDR2 FQNEAQ (reference sequence). CDR3 nucleotides: TGTGCCAGCGGAGATTTTAGGGGGACCACCGGGGAGCTGTTTTTT. The encoded protein is CASGDFRGTTGELFF.